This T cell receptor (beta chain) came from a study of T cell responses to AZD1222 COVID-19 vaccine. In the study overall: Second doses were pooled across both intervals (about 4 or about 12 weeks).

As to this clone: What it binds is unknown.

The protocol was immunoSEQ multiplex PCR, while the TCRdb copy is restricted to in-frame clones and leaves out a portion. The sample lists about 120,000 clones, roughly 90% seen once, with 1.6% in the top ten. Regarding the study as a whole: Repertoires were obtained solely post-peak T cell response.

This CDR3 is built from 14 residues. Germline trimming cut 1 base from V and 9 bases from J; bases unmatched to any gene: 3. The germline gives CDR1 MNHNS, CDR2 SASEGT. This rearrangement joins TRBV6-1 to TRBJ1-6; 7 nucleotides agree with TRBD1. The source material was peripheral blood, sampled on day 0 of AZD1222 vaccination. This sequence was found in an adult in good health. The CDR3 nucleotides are TGTGCCAGCAGTGAAGGGACAGGCCGTTCACCCCTCCACTTT. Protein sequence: CASSEGTGRSPLHF.